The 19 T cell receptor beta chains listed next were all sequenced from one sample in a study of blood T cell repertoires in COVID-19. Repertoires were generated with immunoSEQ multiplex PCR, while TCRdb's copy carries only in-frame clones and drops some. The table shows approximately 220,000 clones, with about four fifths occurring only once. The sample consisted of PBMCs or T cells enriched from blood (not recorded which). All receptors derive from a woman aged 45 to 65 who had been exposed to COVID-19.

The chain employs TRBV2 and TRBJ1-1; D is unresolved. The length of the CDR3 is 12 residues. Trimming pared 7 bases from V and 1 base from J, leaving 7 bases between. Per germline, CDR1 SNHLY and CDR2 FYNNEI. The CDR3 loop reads CASTSGNTEAFF. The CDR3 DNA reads TGTGCCAGCACCTCGGGGAACACTGAAGCTTTCTTT.

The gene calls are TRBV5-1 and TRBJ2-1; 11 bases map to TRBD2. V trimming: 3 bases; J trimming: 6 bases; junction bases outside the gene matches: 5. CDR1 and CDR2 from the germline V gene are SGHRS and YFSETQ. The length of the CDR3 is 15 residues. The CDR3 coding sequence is TGCGCCAGCAGCTATCTAGCGGGGGGCTTCAATGAGCAGTTCTTC. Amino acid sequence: CASSYLAGGFNEQFF.

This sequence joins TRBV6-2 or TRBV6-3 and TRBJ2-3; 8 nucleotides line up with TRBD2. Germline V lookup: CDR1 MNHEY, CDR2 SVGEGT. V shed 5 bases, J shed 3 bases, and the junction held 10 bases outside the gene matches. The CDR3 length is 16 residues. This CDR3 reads CASSRPSLADTDTQYF. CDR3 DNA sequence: TGTGCCAGCAGTCGCCCCTCACTAGCGGATACAGATACGCAGTATTTT.

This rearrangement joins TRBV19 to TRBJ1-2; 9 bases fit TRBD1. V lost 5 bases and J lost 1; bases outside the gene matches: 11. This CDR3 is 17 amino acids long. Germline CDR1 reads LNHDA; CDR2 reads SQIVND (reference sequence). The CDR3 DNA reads TGTGCCAGTAGTCCTCCGGACAGGGGAGGATTTAACTATGGCTACACCTTC. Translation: CASSPPDRGGFNYGYTF. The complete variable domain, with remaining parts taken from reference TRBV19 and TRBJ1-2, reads DGGITQSPKYLFRKEGQNVTLSCEQNLNHDAMYWYRQDPGQGLRLIYYSQIVNDFQKGDIAEGYSVSREKKESFPLTVTSAQKNPTAFYLCASSPPDRGGFNYGYTFGSGTRLTVV.

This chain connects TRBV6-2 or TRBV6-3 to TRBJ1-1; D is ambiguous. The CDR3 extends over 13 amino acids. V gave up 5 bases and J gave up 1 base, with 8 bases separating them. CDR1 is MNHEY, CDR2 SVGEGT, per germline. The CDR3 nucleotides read TGTGCCAGCAGTCCCCCCCGGAACACTGAAGCTTTCTTT. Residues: CASSPPRNTEAFF.

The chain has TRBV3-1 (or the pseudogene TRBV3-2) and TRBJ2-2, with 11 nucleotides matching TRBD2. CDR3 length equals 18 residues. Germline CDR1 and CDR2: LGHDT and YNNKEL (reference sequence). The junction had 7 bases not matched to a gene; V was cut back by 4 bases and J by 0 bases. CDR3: CASSLGLAGATNTGELFF. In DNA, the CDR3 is TGTGCCAGCAGCCTAGGACTAGCGGGCGCCACGAACACCGGGGAGCTGTTTTTT.

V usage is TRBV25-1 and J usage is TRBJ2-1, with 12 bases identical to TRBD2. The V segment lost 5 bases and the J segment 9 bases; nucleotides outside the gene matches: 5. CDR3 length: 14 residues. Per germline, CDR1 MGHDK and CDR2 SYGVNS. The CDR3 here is CASSLAGGPGEQFF. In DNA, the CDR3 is TGTGCCAGCAGTCTAGCGGGGGGGCCGGGTGAGCAGTTCTTC.

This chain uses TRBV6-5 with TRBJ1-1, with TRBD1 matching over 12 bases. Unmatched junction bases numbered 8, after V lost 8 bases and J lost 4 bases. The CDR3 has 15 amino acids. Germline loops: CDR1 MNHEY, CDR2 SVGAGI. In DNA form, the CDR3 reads TGTGCCAGCTCCGGGACAGGGGGCCTGGGCACTGAAGCTTTCTTT. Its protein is CASSGTGGLGTEAFF.

CDR3 nucleotide sequence: TGTGCCAGCAGCGTAGGGGGGGGTAACAATCAGCCCCAGCATTTT. It is translated as CASSVGGGNNQPQHF. V is TRBV9 and J is TRBJ1-5, with D possibly being TRBD1 (5 bases). The germline V gene encodes CDR1 SGDLS and CDR2 YYNGEE. The germline V and J ends were trimmed by 0 bases and 3 bases, with 10 bases remaining between them. CDR3 length equals 15 residues.

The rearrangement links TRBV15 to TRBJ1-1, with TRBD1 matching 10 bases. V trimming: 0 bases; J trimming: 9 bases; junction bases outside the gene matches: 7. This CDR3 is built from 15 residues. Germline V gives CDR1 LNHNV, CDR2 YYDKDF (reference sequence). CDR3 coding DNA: TGTGCCACCAGCAGAGATGGGGGGACAGGGGCTCAAGCTTTCTTT. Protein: CATSRDGGTGAQAFF.

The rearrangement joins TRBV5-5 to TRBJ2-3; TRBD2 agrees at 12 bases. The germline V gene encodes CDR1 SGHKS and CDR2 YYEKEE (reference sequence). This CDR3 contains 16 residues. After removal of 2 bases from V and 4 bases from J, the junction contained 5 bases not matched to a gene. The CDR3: CASSFPSGGAPDTQYF. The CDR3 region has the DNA TGTGCCAGCAGCTTCCCTAGCGGGGGGGCTCCAGATACGCAGTATTTT.

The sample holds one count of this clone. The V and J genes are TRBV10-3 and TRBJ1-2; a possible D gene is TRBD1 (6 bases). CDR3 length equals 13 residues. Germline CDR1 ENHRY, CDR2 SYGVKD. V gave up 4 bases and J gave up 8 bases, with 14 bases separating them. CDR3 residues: CAISGDNTRGYTF. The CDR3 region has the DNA TGTGCCATCAGTGGGGACAATACCCGCGGCTACACCTTC.

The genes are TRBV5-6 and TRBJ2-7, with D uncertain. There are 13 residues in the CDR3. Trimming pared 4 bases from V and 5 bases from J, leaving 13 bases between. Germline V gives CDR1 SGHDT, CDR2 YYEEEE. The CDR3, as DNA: TGTGCCAGCAGCCCATGGCCGCCCCACGAGCAGTACTTC. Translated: CASSPWPPHEQYF.

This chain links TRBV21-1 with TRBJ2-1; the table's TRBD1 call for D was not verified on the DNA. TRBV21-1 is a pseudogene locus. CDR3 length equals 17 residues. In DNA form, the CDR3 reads TGTGCCAGCAGCCTCCCCGGGATAGGGACAGGGGTCAATGAGCAGTTCTTC. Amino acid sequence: CASSLPGIGTGVNEQFF.

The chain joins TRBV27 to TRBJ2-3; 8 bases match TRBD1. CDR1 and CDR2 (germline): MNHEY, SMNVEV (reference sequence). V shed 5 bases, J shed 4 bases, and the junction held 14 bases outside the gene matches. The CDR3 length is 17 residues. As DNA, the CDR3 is TGTGCCAGCAGTCTAAGACACAGGGGGTTTACGGCAGATACGCAGTATTTT. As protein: CASSLRHRGFTADTQYF.

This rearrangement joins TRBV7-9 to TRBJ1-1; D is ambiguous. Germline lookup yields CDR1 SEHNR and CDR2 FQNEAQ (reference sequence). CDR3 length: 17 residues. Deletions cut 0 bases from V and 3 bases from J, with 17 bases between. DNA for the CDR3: TGTGCCAGCAGCTTAGCGCTCCCCGTAGCCCGAGACACTGAAGCTTTCTTT. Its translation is CASSLALPVARDTEAFF.

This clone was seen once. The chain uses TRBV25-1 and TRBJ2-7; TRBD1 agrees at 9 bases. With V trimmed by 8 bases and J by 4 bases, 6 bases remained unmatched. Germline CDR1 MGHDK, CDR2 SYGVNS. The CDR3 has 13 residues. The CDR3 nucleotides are TGTGCCAGCCTAGGGACAGGGAGTTACGAGCAGTACTTC. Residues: CASLGTGSYEQYF.

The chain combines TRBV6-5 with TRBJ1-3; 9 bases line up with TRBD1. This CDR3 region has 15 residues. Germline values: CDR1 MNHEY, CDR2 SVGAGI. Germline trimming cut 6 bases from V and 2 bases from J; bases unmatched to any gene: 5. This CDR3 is CASRGTGRTGNTIYF. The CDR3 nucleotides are TGTGCCAGCAGAGGGACAGGGAGGACTGGAAACACCATATATTTT.

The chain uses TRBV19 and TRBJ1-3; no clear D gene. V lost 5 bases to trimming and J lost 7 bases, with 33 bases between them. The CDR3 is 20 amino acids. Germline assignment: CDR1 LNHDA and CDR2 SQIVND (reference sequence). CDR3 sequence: CASSLKKPAPESPKANTIYF. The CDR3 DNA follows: TGTGCCAGTAGTCTCAAAAAACCTGCTCCGGAAAGCCCAAAAGCGAACACCATATATTTT.